These 30 T cell receptor beta chains share one sample of origin, sequenced in a study of OX40 agonist ivuxolimab in advanced cancers. Library creation used the immunoSEQ multiplex PCR assay. The immuneACCESS repertoire file appears here via TCRdb, limited to in-frame rearrangements. These files lack a portion of the clones; in checked studies, under half of the deficit traces to unresolved V genes, and the cause of the others is not known. Here the sample has under 75,000 clones; 65% to 85% occur a single time. The ten most abundant clones make up around 0.78% of the sample. Sequenced material: CD4+ or CD8+ T cells sorted from blood, taken in a trial of the OX40 agonist ivuxolimab. The receptors come from an adult with an advanced solid tumor such as melanoma, head and neck, liver or kidney cancer.

The chain recombines TRBV4-3 with TRBJ2-5; D is tentatively TRBD1 or TRBD2 (6 bases each). V was clipped by 4 bases and J by 1 base, with 25 bases between them. The CDR3 has 19 amino acids. The germline V gene encodes CDR1 LGHNA and CDR2 YSLEER. The CDR3 sequence: CASSPEGVRVPPLQETQYF. In nucleotides, the CDR3 is TGCGCCAGCAGCCCGGAGGGGGTAAGGGTTCCCCCCCTCCAAGAGACCCAGTACTTC.

This chain connects TRBV28 to TRBJ2-1, with D perhaps being TRBD1 or TRBD2 (6 bases each). The V gene's germline CDR1 is MDHEN and CDR2 SYDVKM. V lost 5 bases to trimming and J lost 0 bases, with 14 bases between them. CDR3 length: 16 residues. This CDR3 is CASSRGGMSSYNEQFF. The DNA for the CDR3 is TGTGCCAGCAGTCGAGGGGGGATGAGCTCCTACAATGAGCAGTTCTTC.

V usage is TRBV10-3 and J usage is TRBJ1-4; D possibly corresponds to TRBD1 (5 bases). The V and J ends lost 11 bases and 5 bases respectively, with 15 bases between them. The germline V gene has CDR1 ENHRY and CDR2 SYGVKD. The CDR3 has 13 amino acids. As DNA, the CDR3 is TGTGCCGCCGGGACCCAAGCGAATGAAAAACTGTTTTTT. Amino acid sequence: CAAGTQANEKLFF.

This clone was found once. The junction shows a germline mismatch at one end, possibly a read error. This chain links TRBV7-7 with TRBJ2-5; the match to TRBD2 covers 7 bases. The CDR3 totals 13 residues. The germline V gene has CDR1 SSHAT and CDR2 FNYEAQ (reference sequence). The CDR3: CASSLGFGGSQYF. DNA of the CDR3: TGTGCTAGCAGCTTAGGGTTCGGGGGGTCCCAGTACTTC.

This clone was found a few times. The sample carries other DNA sequences with the same CDR3. The gene calls are TRBV18 and TRBJ1-4; D is uncertain. The CDR3 has 12 amino acids. In germline, CDR1 is KGHSH, CDR2 LQKENI. Trimming took off 3 bases at V and 5 bases at J, with 4 bases between the two ends. The CDR3 sequence is CASSPGNEKLFF. DNA of the CDR3: TGTGCCAGCTCACCCGGGAATGAAAAACTGTTTTTT.

The V and J genes are TRBV2 and TRBJ2-7; TRBD2 agrees at 10 bases. The V gene's germline CDR1 is SNHLY and CDR2 FYNNEI. The CDR3 loop spans 14 amino acids. The ends lost 4 bases at V and 4 bases at J; junction bases unmatched: 4. Here the CDR3 reads CASSASGRAYEQYF. The CDR3 bases are TGTGCCAGCAGTGCGAGCGGGAGGGCTTACGAGCAGTACTTC.

A note on this clone: In the same sample, other DNA sequences code for this CDR3. The gene calls are TRBV7-9 and TRBJ2-3; D ambiguous. This CDR3 is 11 amino acids long. Per the germline V gene, CDR1 is SEHNR and CDR2 is FQNEAQ (reference sequence). V was trimmed by 5 bases and J by 2 bases, leaving 2 bases between them. CDR3 nucleotide sequence: TGTGCCAGCAGCCACACAGATACGCAGTATTTT. It translates to CASSHTDTQYF.

The V call is TRBV5-6, the J call TRBJ1-1, with 7 bases identical to TRBD1. Germline CDR1 SGHDT, CDR2 YYEEEE. V lost 3 bases, J lost 0 bases, and 5 bases stayed unmatched. The CDR3 sequence is 15 residues long. The CDR3 DNA sequence: TGTGCCAGCAGCTCACTGGACAGGATGAACACTGAAGCTTTCTTT. It translates to CASSSLDRMNTEAFF. Together with reference TRBV5-6 and TRBJ1-1, the CDR3 gives the full variable domain: DAGVTQSPTHLIKTRGQQVTLRCSPKSGHDTVSWYQQALGQGPQFIFQYYEEEERQRGNFPDRFSGHQFPNYSSELNVNALLLGDSALYLCASSSLDRMNTEAFFGQGTRLTVV.

The rearrangement joins TRBV30 to TRBJ1-2; D is undetermined. CDR1 and CDR2 from the germline V gene are GTSNPN and SVGIG (reference sequence). V lost 1 base and J lost 2, with 14 bases in between. This CDR3 region has 15 residues. The CDR3 DNA sequence: TGTGCCTGGAGTGATGAGGCCAGGCTAAACTATGGCTACACCTTC. This translates into CAWSDEARLNYGYTF.

The chain has TRBV5-8 and TRBJ2-3; D is unclear. Germline lookup yields CDR1 SGHTS and CDR2 YDEGEE. The CDR3 runs to 14 residues. V lost 1 base and J 0 bases, leaving 6 bases between the germline ends. CDR3 loop: CASSLMISTDTQYF. The DNA of the CDR3 is TGTGCCAGCAGCTTGATGATTAGCACAGATACGCAGTATTTT.

This chain links TRBV19 with TRBJ2-5; D may be TRBD2 (6 bases). The J call may not be correct, given that the DNA end is closer to TRBJ2-7. This CDR3 has 14 amino acids. Germline V gene data show CDR1 as LNHDA and CDR2 as SQIVND (reference sequence). Here the CDR3 reads CASSKGREAYEQYF. In DNA, the CDR3 is TGTGCCAGTAGTAAGGGCAGGGAGGCCTACGAGCAGTACTTC.

Only one count was recorded for this clone. V gene TRBV28 combines with J gene TRBJ2-2; D may match TRBD1 or TRBD2 (7 bases each). The CDR3 consists of 16 residues. Germline V CDR1 and CDR2: MDHEN, SYDVKM. V gave up 5 bases and J gave up 3 bases, with 16 bases separating them. CDR3 sequence (DNA): TGTGCCAGCAGTGCAGGGGGAGGGGGACACACCGGGGAGCTGTTTTTT. Its translation: CASSAGGGGHTGELFF.

The rearrangement joins TRBV6-1 to TRBJ2-7, with D perhaps TRBD2 (6 bases). The CDR3 has 14 amino acids. The V and J ends lost 11 bases and 2 bases respectively, with 19 bases between them. Germline V gene data show CDR1 as MNHNS and CDR2 as SASEGT. The CDR3 reads CACRRGVSTYEQYF. The DNA of the CDR3 is TGTGCCTGCCGGAGGGGCGTTTCTACCTACGAGCAGTACTTC.

This clone appeared once. This chain connects TRBV7-9 to TRBJ2-7; possibly TRBD1 for D (6 bases). Trimming stripped 7 bases from V and 0 bases from J, with 16 bases between. The germline V gene encodes CDR1 SEHNR and CDR2 FQNEAQ (reference sequence). The CDR3 contains 15 residues. CDR3 in amino acids: CASTAGQGLSYEQYF. The CDR3 bases are TGTGCCAGCACTGCCGGTCAGGGGCTCTCCTACGAGCAGTACTTC.

This chain links TRBV7-9 with TRBJ1-5; D not certain. The germline V gene encodes CDR1 SEHNR and CDR2 FQNEAQ (reference sequence). CDR3 size: 12 residues. Trimming left V 1 base short and J 5 bases short, with 3 bases between. CDR3 region: CASSLGDQPQHF. Here the CDR3 DNA reads TGTGCCAGCAGCTTAGGCGATCAGCCCCAGCATTTT.

The CDR3 reads CASYALTGETYEQYF. DNA of the CDR3: TGTGCAAGTTACGCCCTGACAGGGGAAACCTACGAGCAGTACTTC. V and J are TRBV12-2 and TRBJ2-7; TRBD1, the table's D call, was not compared with the DNA. TRBV12-2 is recorded as a pseudogene. The CDR3 spans 15 residues.

This clone has more than one count but fewer than ten. The V gene is TRBV16, the J gene TRBJ1-1; D not resolved. CDR3 length: 14 residues. Germline values: CDR1 KGHSY, CDR2 FQNENV. V lost 3 bases and J 2 bases, leaving 10 bases between the germline ends. CDR3 bases: TGTGCCAGCAGCCAGGGGAGAGTCAACACTGAAGCTTTCTTT. It encodes CASSQGRVNTEAFF. The full variable domain, rest sourced from reference TRBV16 and TRBJ1-1, is GEEVAQTPKHLVRGEGQKAKLYCAPIKGHSYVFWYQQVLKNEFKFLISFQNENVFDETGMPKERFSAKCLPNSPCSLEIQATKLEDSAVYFCASSQGRVNTEAFFGQGTRLTVV.

V usage is TRBV7-2 and J usage is TRBJ1-4; D gene uncertain. This CDR3 spans 15 amino acids. The germline gives CDR1 SGHTA, CDR2 FQGNSA. The germline V and J ends were trimmed by 5 bases and 7 bases, with 17 bases remaining between them. CDR3 sequence reads: CASSLSGVRGEKLFF. The CDR3 nucleotides are TGTGCCAGCAGCCTCTCGGGAGTAAGAGGTGAAAAACTGTTTTTT.

J is TRBJ2-5 and V is TRBV5-1, with 8 bases identical to TRBD2. V shed 3 bases and J 4 bases; nucleotides not matched to a gene: 11. The CDR3 loop spans 16 amino acids. CDR1 is SGHRS, CDR2 YFSETQ, per germline. CDR3 DNA sequence: TGCGCCAGCAGCTGGACGGGGGGGACTAGTAGAGAGACCCAGTACTTC. Its protein product is CASSWTGGTSRETQYF.

The CDR3 region is CASSLVGFRESTGELFF. CDR3 DNA: TGTGCCAGCAGCTTAGTGGGGTTCAGGGAGTCCACCGGGGAGCTGTTTTTT. The genes are TRBV11-2 and TRBJ2-2; D possibly uses TRBD1 or TRBD2 (5 bases each). Germline V CDR1 and CDR2: SGHAT, FQNNGV. The CDR3 runs to 17 residues. The V and J ends lost 1 base and 4 bases respectively, with 16 bases between them.

CDR3 bases: TGTGCCAGCAGTGAAGACGACAGGGGGCACGGCTACACCTTC. It translates to CASSEDDRGHGYTF. This rearrangement joins TRBV6-1 to TRBJ1-2, with 10 nucleotides matching TRBD1. The CDR3 covers 14 residues. The germline gives CDR1 MNHNS, CDR2 SASEGT. V lost 1 base and J lost 8; bases outside the gene matches: 4.

As regards this clone: The sample has other DNA sequences that encode this CDR3 too. The chain joins TRBV20-1 to TRBJ1-2; D is ambiguous. V lost 5 bases and J lost 5, with 9 bases in between. The V gene's germline CDR1 is DFQATT and CDR2 SNEGSKA (reference sequence). The CDR3 is made up of 11 amino acids. In DNA, the CDR3 is TGCAGTGCTTCTTTGGGGTATGGCTACACCTTC. Translating gives CSASLGYGYTF.

V and J are TRBV6-1 and TRBJ1-5; no firm D call. Germline V gives CDR1 MNHNS, CDR2 SASEGT. The CDR3 covers 13 residues. V lost 8 bases and J 11 bases, leaving 19 bases between the germline ends. For the CDR3, the DNA is TGTGCCAGCGGCCGACCGCCGGGGAGGGCCCAGCATTTT. It yields the protein CASGRPPGRAQHF.

This clone appeared a single time. The chain couples TRBV30 to TRBJ2-5; 7 positions match TRBD1. The germline V gene has CDR1 GTSNPN and CDR2 SVGIG (reference sequence). The CDR3 length is 15 residues. The junction had 6 bases not matched to a gene; V was cut back by 1 base and J by 1 base. Written as DNA, the CDR3 is TGTGCCTGGAGTGCAAACAGGGGTCCCCAAGAGACCCAGTACTTC. Translation: CAWSANRGPQETQYF. The whole variable domain, remainder taken from reference TRBV30 and TRBJ2-5, is SQTIHQWPATLVQPVGSPLSLECTVEGTSNPNLYWYRQAAGRGLQLLFYSVGIGQISSEVPQNLSASRPQDRQFILSSKKLLLSDSGFYLCAWSANRGPQETQYFGPGTRLLVL.

V usage is TRBV19 and J usage is TRBJ2-1; D not certain. The CDR3 is 14 residues long. Trimming shortened V by 4 bases and J by 7 bases, and 14 bases separated the two germline ends. Per germline, CDR1 LNHDA and CDR2 SQIVND (reference sequence). The CDR3 DNA reads TGTGCCAGTAGTAGGACCCACCTGGGGAATGAGCAGTTCTTC. Its translation: CASSRTHLGNEQFF.

This clone has more than one count but fewer than ten. The J gene is TRBJ2-5, the V gene TRBV5-6; D unclear. With 4 bases removed from V and 2 bases from J, the gap between germline ends came to 6 bases. Germline V gene data show CDR1 as SGHDT and CDR2 as YYEEEE. This CDR3 is built from 12 residues. CDR3 loop: CASSLKQETQYF. The CDR3 coding sequence is TGTGCCAGCAGCCTAAAACAAGAGACCCAGTACTTC.

This clone was seen a handful of times. The chain carries TRBV6-1 and TRBJ2-3; D call uncertain. This CDR3 contains 13 residues. V dropped 1 base and J dropped 1 base, with 3 bases sitting between them. Germline loops: CDR1 MNHNS, CDR2 SASEGT. The CDR3 sequence is CASSEEGTDTQYF. The CDR3 DNA reads as TGTGCCAGCAGTGAAGAGGGCACAGATACGCAGTATTTT.

This clone came up once. This rearrangement joins TRBV6-1 to TRBJ2-1; D ambiguous. V dropped 10 bases and J dropped 10 bases, with 26 bases sitting between them. Per the germline V gene, CDR1 is MNHNS and CDR2 is SASEGT. CDR3 length: 15 amino acids. CDR3 DNA sequence: TGTGCCACCTATCCTAGTCATGCAAGGTTAATGGAGCAGTTCTTC. This encodes CATYPSHARLMEQFF.

V is TRBV6-5 and J is TRBJ2-3, with D possibly being TRBD2 (6 bases). Trimming removed 5 bases from V and 8 bases from J, with 17 bases in between. Germline V lookup: CDR1 MNHEY, CDR2 SVGAGI. The CDR3 totals 14 residues. Here the CDR3 reads CASSQTSRSGTQYF. CDR3 bases: TGTGCCAGCAGTCAGACTAGTCGAAGCGGTACGCAGTATTTT.

This chain connects TRBV18 to TRBJ1-1; D is unclear. Trimming took 5 bases from V and 6 from J, leaving 10 bases between them. Germline V CDR1 and CDR2: KGHSH, LQKENI. The CDR3 length is 12 residues. CDR3 protein: CASSGGYAEAFF. CDR3 DNA: TGTGCCAGCTCAGGAGGTTATGCTGAAGCTTTCTTT.